This entry lists 12 T cell receptor beta chains sequenced from one sample in a study of regulatory T cells in long-lasting Graves disease. Relying on iRepertoire HTBI primers and Arm-PCR of CDR3 regions, the team built TCR beta libraries. TCRdb used MiXCR to reprocess the multiplex PCR reads, holding one entry per CDR3 protein. This table has fewer than 600,000 distinct CDR3 sequences, roughly 23% appearing once. Time point meaning: persistent/refractory GD, antithyroid drugs over 5 years with positive TRAb. PBMCs provided the RNA from which the TCR library was made. Here the sequenced sample was peripheral blood mononuclear cells (PBMCs), taken when the disease was refractory, from a patient treated with antithyroid drugs. All receptors come from a female donor with Graves disease.

There are a few counts of this clonotype. V usage is TRBV20-1 and J usage is TRBJ1-4; 8 positions match TRBD1. The CDR3 runs to 15 residues. V trimming: 6 bases; J trimming: 2 bases; junction bases outside the gene matches: 8. Germline-derived CDR1 and CDR2 are DFQATT and SNEGSKA (reference sequence). CDR3 nucleotides: TGCAGTGCCCCTTCAGGGGGCTGGACTAATGAAAAACTGTTTTTT. Translating it yields CSAPSGGWTNEKLFF.

This clonotype was observed at least ten times. The rearrangement joins TRBV28 to TRBJ2-7, with D unclear. Looked up from germline, CDR1 is MDHEN and CDR2 is SYDVKM. The CDR3 sequence is 16 residues long. V lost 2 bases and J 3 bases, leaving 17 bases between the germline ends. The CDR3 region has the DNA TGTGCCAGCAGTTTAAAAGGACCTCGCGGCGTCTACGAGCAGTACTTC. It specifies CASSLKGPRGVYEQYF. Using reference TRBV28 and TRBJ2-7 for the parts outside the CDR3, the full variable domain is DVKVTQSSRYLVKRTGEKVFLECVQDMDHENMFWYRQDPGLGLRLIYFSYDVKMKEKGDIPEGYSVSREKKERFSLILESASTNQTSMYLCASSLKGPRGVYEQYFGPGTRLTVT.

The chain is built from TRBV7-2 and TRBJ1-1; D may be TRBD1 (5 bases). Trimming left V 5 bases short and J 4 bases short, with 14 bases between. CDR1 is SGHTA, CDR2 FQGNSA, per germline. The CDR3 runs 14 residues. This CDR3 reads CASSPGGRGTEAFF. CDR3 in DNA: TGTGCCAGCAGCCCGGGGGGTCGAGGCACTGAAGCTTTCTTT.

This clonotype has more than one count but fewer than ten. The chain has TRBV3-1 and TRBJ1-1; TRBD1 agrees at 8 bases. The CDR3 spans 15 residues. Trimming cost V 8 bases and J 5 bases; bases outside gene matches: 13. The V gene's germline CDR1 is LGHDT and CDR2 YNNKEL (reference sequence). CDR3 protein: CASASSFRGLTEAFF. CDR3 coding DNA: TGTGCCAGCGCCTCTTCATTCAGGGGGCTGACTGAAGCTTTCTTT.

The chain links TRBV6-2 or TRBV6-3 to TRBJ2-6; no firm D call. CDR3 size: 16 residues. Per germline, CDR1 MNHEY and CDR2 SVGEGT. V lost 6 bases and J lost 2, with 14 bases in between. CDR3 protein: CASRDRGRAGANVLTF. As DNA, the CDR3 is TGTGCCAGCAGGGACCGAGGAAGGGCTGGGGCCAACGTCCTGACTTTC.

In its sample, this clonotype was seen many times. The V call is TRBV20-1, the J call TRBJ2-5, with 10 bases aligning to TRBD1. Germline loops: CDR1 DFQATT, CDR2 SNEGSKA (reference sequence). This CDR3 contains 14 residues. The J segment lost 3 bases and the V segment lost 1 base, leaving 2 bases of the junction unmatched. The CDR3 coding sequence is TGCAGTGCTAGAGCCGGGACAGGGGAAGAGACCCAGTACTTC. Amino acids: CSARAGTGEETQYF.

This clonotype has ten or more counts. CDR3 residues: CASRPGGDSTEAFF. The CDR3 DNA reads TGTGCCAGCAGGCCAGGGGGCGATAGCACTGAAGCTTTCTTT. The rearrangement joins TRBV28 to TRBJ1-1; 8 bases are a match to TRBD1. Losses at the gene ends were 6 bases for V and 4 bases for J; bases not matched to a gene: 7. Per the germline V gene, CDR1 is MDHEN and CDR2 is SYDVKM. The CDR3 totals 14 residues.

This chain connects TRBV30 to TRBJ1-6, with 7 nucleotides matching TRBD1. This CDR3 comprises 15 residues. J lost 17 bases, V lost 0 bases, and 16 bases had no gene match. Germline values: CDR1 GTSNPN, CDR2 SVGIG (reference sequence). The CDR3 nucleotides are TGTGCCTGGAGTGTAGGACAGGTGGTTTCCAACCGGGTCCACTTT. This encodes CAWSVGQVVSNRVHF.

This clonotype was observed many times. V is TRBV28 and J is TRBJ1-5; D unclear. The CDR3 runs 14 residues. Germline CDR1 MDHEN, CDR2 SYDVKM. Trimming pared 2 bases from V and 3 bases from J, leaving 8 bases between. The CDR3 nucleotides are TGTGCCAGCAGTTTAGGCAGCGACAATCAGCCCCAGCATTTT. This gives the protein CASSLGSDNQPQHF.

Regarding this clonotype: This clone may be a read error of a much larger clone one base away. The chain carries TRBV27 and TRBJ2-7; either TRBD1 or TRBD2 may supply D (5 bases each). Germline V gene sequence: CDR1 MNHEY, CDR2 SMNVEV (reference sequence). CDR3 length equals 14 residues. Trimming cost V 2 bases and J 5 bases, with 13 bases left between them. In DNA form, the CDR3 reads TGTGCCAGCAGTTTAATGGGGACGGTCCACGAGCAGTACTTC. Its protein product is CASSLMGTVHEQYF.

This clonotype showed up many times. The chain carries TRBV7-8 and TRBJ1-2; a possible D gene is TRBD1 (5 bases). V dropped 5 bases and J dropped 4 bases, with 17 bases sitting between them. The CDR3 length is 15 residues. From germline, CDR1 is SGHVS and CDR2 FQNEAQ. The CDR3 loop is CASSHARQPFYGYTF. The CDR3 DNA reads TGTGCCAGCAGCCACGCTAGACAGCCTTTCTATGGCTACACCTTC.

This clonotype was observed many times. The chain uses TRBV6-5 and TRBJ1-6, with no clear D. Germline CDR1 MNHEY, CDR2 SVGAGI. V was trimmed by 4 bases and J by 9 bases, leaving 16 bases between them. This CDR3 has 15 residues. The CDR3 sequence is CASSSLAVSVSPLHF. The CDR3, as DNA: TGTGCCAGCAGTTCTTTGGCGGTTTCTGTTTCACCCCTCCACTTT.